What follows are 23 T cell receptor beta chains derived from one specimen sequenced in a study of control samples from healthy donors and cancer patients. Libraries were prepared by immunoSEQ multiplex PCR; TCRdb keeps only in-frame clonotypes and omits some of them. The sample lists over 150,000 clones; nearly 96% were seen once. The sequencing sample was made of blood. The source of these receptors is a woman in her twenties or thirties in good health.

The J gene is TRBJ1-2, the V gene TRBV6-4; 7 nucleotides line up with TRBD1. Germline V gives CDR1 MRHNA, CDR2 SNTAGT. There are 12 residues in the CDR3. Trimming removed 6 bases from V and 3 bases from J; junction bases left unmatched: 1. The CDR3 sequence is CASSDRDYGYTF. CDR3 nucleotide sequence: TGTGCCAGCAGCGACAGGGACTATGGCTACACCTTC.

This chain joins TRBV30 and TRBJ2-7; weak D call: TRBD2 (6 bases). Germline CDR1 and CDR2: GTSNPN and SVGIG (reference sequence). V lost 1 base and J 4 bases, leaving 17 bases between the germline ends. This CDR3 region has 15 residues. CDR3 coding DNA: TGTGCCTGGAGTGCGGGCACGGGGGTGGGTTACGAGCAGTACTTC. It codes for CAWSAGTGVGYEQYF.

The rearrangement joins TRBV6-4 to TRBJ2-1, with unresolved D. The CDR3 covers 15 residues. The V end was cut by 2 bases, the J end by 0 bases, with 8 bases between. From germline, CDR1 is MRHNA and CDR2 SNTAGT. The CDR3 protein is CASSDGPSSYNEQFF. As DNA, the CDR3 is TGTGCCAGCAGTGACGGACCGAGCTCCTACAATGAGCAGTTCTTC.

CDR3 in amino acids: CASSTPPGTSTDTQYF. The CDR3 nucleotides read TGTGCCAGTAGTACCCCACCCGGGACTAGCACAGATACGCAGTATTTT. The rearrangement joins TRBV19 to TRBJ2-3, with a possible D match to TRBD2 (6 bases). CDR3 size: 16 residues. Germline V gene data show CDR1 as LNHDA and CDR2 as SQIVND (reference sequence). Trimming took off 4 bases at V and 0 bases at J, with 14 bases between the two ends.

The chain couples TRBV12-5 to TRBJ1-1, with D unclear. V was shortened by 1 base and J by 8 bases, with 11 bases between the two germline ends. CDR3 length: 13 residues. Per germline, CDR1 LGHNT and CDR2 FRNRAP. CDR3 region: CASGLEHTREAFF. The DNA of the CDR3 is TGTGCTAGTGGTTTGGAACACACGAGGGAAGCTTTCTTT.

This clone was recorded once. The chain joins TRBV4-1 to TRBJ2-5; 7 bases are shared with TRBD1. Germline loops: CDR1 MGHRA, CDR2 YSYEKL. The CDR3 length is 17 residues. V lost 4 bases, J lost 5 bases, and 16 bases stayed unmatched. The CDR3 loop is CASSPRTSTGAAETQYF. The CDR3, as DNA: TGCGCCAGCAGCCCGAGAACCTCCACAGGGGCTGCTGAGACCCAGTACTTC.

V usage is TRBV28 and J usage is TRBJ2-1; D may match TRBD1 or TRBD2 (5 bases each). CDR3 length: 15 residues. Per germline, CDR1 MDHEN and CDR2 SYDVKM. Deletions cut 3 bases from V and 13 bases from J, with 22 bases between. CDR3 bases: TGTGCCAGCAGTTTTCGAGATCCAGGGACCCAGCTCCAGTTCTTC. Residues: CASSFRDPGTQLQFF. The variable domain in full, completed from reference TRBV28 and TRBJ2-1, reads DVKVTQSSRYLVKRTGEKVFLECVQDMDHENMFWYRQDPGLGLRLIYFSYDVKMKEKGDIPEGYSVSREKKERFSLILESASTNQTSMYLCASSFRDPGTQLQFFGPGTRLTVL.

The chain recombines TRBV6-5 with TRBJ2-5, with 7 bases that match TRBD2. The V segment lost 6 bases and the J segment 7 bases; nucleotides outside the gene matches: 8. This CDR3 comprises 13 residues. Germline CDR1 MNHEY, CDR2 SVGAGI. For the CDR3, the DNA is TGTGCCAGCAGAGGACTAGTTGAGGTGACCCAGTACTTC. Amino acid sequence: CASRGLVEVTQYF.

The J gene is TRBJ2-1, the V gene TRBV28; 9 bases match TRBD2. The CDR3 is 18 amino acids. Germline CDR1 and CDR2: MDHEN and SYDVKM. V shed 5 bases and J 8 bases; nucleotides not matched to a gene: 19. The CDR3 reads CASSPLAGGIPTHDEQFF. The CDR3 DNA follows: TGTGCCAGCAGTCCCCTCGCGGGAGGGATCCCCACACACGATGAGCAGTTCTTC. Full variable domain (remainder filled in from reference TRBV28 and TRBJ2-1): DVKVTQSSRYLVKRTGEKVFLECVQDMDHENMFWYRQDPGLGLRLIYFSYDVKMKEKGDIPEGYSVSREKKERFSLILESASTNQTSMYLCASSPLAGGIPTHDEQFFGPGTRLTVL.

V usage is TRBV5-6 and J usage is TRBJ2-6; TRBD2 matches at 8 bases. The J segment lost 0 bases and the V segment lost 4 bases, leaving 3 bases of the junction unmatched. The CDR3 totals 16 residues. Germline CDR1 is SGHDT and CDR2 is YYEEEE. As DNA, the CDR3 is TGTGCCAGCAGCCCGGGAGGGGGCTCTGGGGCCAACGTCCTGACTTTC. Its translation is CASSPGGGSGANVLTF.

This clone came up a few times. The rearrangement uses TRBV19 and TRBJ2-1; D may be TRBD2 (5 bases). The V gene's germline CDR1 is LNHDA and CDR2 SQIVND (reference sequence). V lost 4 bases, J lost 0 bases, and 16 bases lay in between. This CDR3 contains 17 residues. CDR3 sequence (DNA): TGTGCCAGTAGTACAAAGCGGAGCCTGAGCTCCTACAATGAGCAGTTCTTC. Translated, it gives CASSTKRSLSSYNEQFF. Looking up the rest from reference TRBV19 and TRBJ2-1 gives the full variable domain: DGGITQSPKYLFRKEGQNVTLSCEQNLNHDAMYWYRQDPGQGLRLIYYSQIVNDFQKGDIAEGYSVSREKKESFPLTVTSAQKNPTAFYLCASSTKRSLSSYNEQFFGPGTRLTVL.

The rearrangement links TRBV15 to TRBJ1-1, with D possibly matching TRBD1 (6 bases). V lost 8 bases and J 4 bases, leaving 14 bases between the germline ends. CDR3 size: 13 residues. Germline V gives CDR1 LNHNV, CDR2 YYDKDF (reference sequence). CDR3 region: CATSGRQATEAFF. CDR3 sequence (DNA): TGTGCCACCTCCGGTCGACAGGCCACTGAAGCTTTCTTT. The full variable domain, rest sourced from reference TRBV15 and TRBJ1-1, is DAMVIQNPRYQVTQFGKPVTLSCSQTLNHNVMYWYQQKSSQAPKLLFHYYDKDFNNEADTPDNFQSRRPNTSFCFLDIRSPGLGDTAMYLCATSGRQATEAFFGQGTRLTVV.

This sequence joins TRBV9 and TRBJ2-7; 11 bases line up with TRBD2. Germline assignment: CDR1 SGDLS and CDR2 YYNGEE. This CDR3 is 15 amino acids long. Losses at the gene ends were 4 bases for V and 2 bases for J; bases not matched to a gene: 5. The CDR3 DNA is TGTGCCAGCAGCCCTACTAGCGGGAGACCCTACGAGCAGTACTTC. Translated: CASSPTSGRPYEQYF.

In this sample, this clone turned up once. The DNA for the CDR3 is TGTGCCAGCAGTTCTCAGGGGCGGCTTGAAAAACTGTTTTTT. It yields the protein CASSSQGRLEKLFF. This rearrangement joins TRBV6-5 to TRBJ1-4, with a possible D match to TRBD1 (6 bases). V gave up 4 bases and J gave up 7 bases, with 13 bases separating them. CDR3 length equals 14 residues. Germline V gene sequence: CDR1 MNHEY, CDR2 SVGAGI.

With respect to this clone: The same CDR3 arises from other DNA sequences in this sample as well. The rearrangement joins TRBV3-1 (or the pseudogene TRBV3-2) to TRBJ2-1; D is uncertain. The V end was cut by 1 base, the J end by 1 base, with 8 bases between. CDR3 size: 15 residues. Germline V gene lookup returns CDR1 LGHDT and CDR2 YNNKEL (reference sequence). This CDR3 reads CASSQGTPSYNEQFF. CDR3 sequence (DNA): TGTGCCAGCAGCCAAGGGACCCCTTCCTACAATGAGCAGTTCTTC.

The CDR3 coding sequence is TGTGCCAGCAGTGAAAGGACCAACAGGGGCGGCGAGCAGTACTTC. It codes for CASSERTNRGGEQYF. The rearrangement links TRBV6-1 to TRBJ2-7; 7 nucleotides agree with TRBD1. The junction had 10 bases not matched to a gene; V was cut back by 2 bases and J by 6 bases. Germline V gene data show CDR1 as MNHNS and CDR2 as SASEGT. CDR3 length: 15 residues.

The chain employs TRBV15 and TRBJ2-5; 9 positions match TRBD1. The CDR3 has 16 residues. Germline lookup yields CDR1 LNHNV and CDR2 YYDKDF (reference sequence). The V and J ends lost 7 bases and 1 base, in that order; junction bases with no gene match: 10. The CDR3 DNA reads TGTGCCACCACCCTCGGGGACAGGGCAACCCAAGAGACCCAGTACTTC. Encoded protein: CATTLGDRATQETQYF.

The chain carries TRBV9 and TRBJ2-3; D remains ambiguous. Per germline, CDR1 SGDLS and CDR2 YYNGEE. The CDR3 runs to 16 residues. V was cut by 1 base and J by 1 base, with 13 bases left in between. The CDR3 sequence is CASSVPDPRGTDTQYF. As DNA, the CDR3 is TGTGCCAGCAGCGTACCCGACCCAAGAGGCACAGATACGCAGTATTTT.

The chain has TRBV27 and TRBJ2-1; the match to TRBD2 covers 14 bases. Looked up from germline, CDR1 is MNHEY and CDR2 is SMNVEV (reference sequence). After removal of 5 bases from V and 7 bases from J, the junction contained 16 bases not matched to a gene. This CDR3 spans 19 amino acids. The CDR3 here is CASSPTSSGLAGGFNEQFF. Written as DNA, the CDR3 is TGTGCCAGCAGTCCAACCTCCTCCGGACTAGCGGGGGGATTTAATGAGCAGTTCTTC.

The chain employs TRBV15 and TRBJ2-2; 14 bases map to TRBD2. V was clipped by 1 base and J by 7 bases; unmatched bases: 8. Germline assignment: CDR1 LNHNV and CDR2 YYDKDF (reference sequence). The CDR3 loop spans 18 amino acids. CDR3 bases: TGTGCCACCAGCAGAGGGACTAGCGGGAGGAGGGGAGGCGGGGAGCTGTTTTTT. This sequence encodes CATSRGTSGRRGGGELFF. The whole variable domain, filled in from reference TRBV15 and TRBJ2-2, reads DAMVIQNPRYQVTQFGKPVTLSCSQTLNHNVMYWYQQKSSQAPKLLFHYYDKDFNNEADTPDNFQSRRPNTSFCFLDIRSPGLGDTAMYLCATSRGTSGRRGGGELFFGEGSRLTVL.

This clone was detected only once. This chain links TRBV15 with TRBJ1-5; possibly TRBD1 for D (6 bases). Germline lookup yields CDR1 LNHNV and CDR2 YYDKDF (reference sequence). Trimming stripped 0 bases from V and 5 bases from J, with 11 bases between. This CDR3 is built from 15 residues. The CDR3 nucleotides are TGTGCCACCAGCAGAGATGGGGGGCGGGATCAGCCCCAGCATTTT. Protein: CATSRDGGRDQPQHF.

V is TRBV5-5 and J is TRBJ2-7; D possibly uses TRBD1 or TRBD2 (6 bases each). CDR3 size: 15 residues. V lost 5 bases to trimming and J lost 2 bases, with 17 bases between them. In germline, CDR1 is SGHKS, CDR2 YYEKEE (reference sequence). The chain's CDR3 is CASRVGGQEAYEQYF. CDR3 nucleotide sequence: TGTGCCAGCAGAGTAGGGGGGCAGGAGGCCTACGAGCAGTACTTC.

The chain is built from TRBV5-1 and TRBJ2-7; D perhaps matches TRBD2 (6 bases). The CDR3 length is 13 residues. Looked up from germline, CDR1 is SGHRS and CDR2 is YFSETQ. V lost 3 bases and J lost 5, with 12 bases in between. CDR3 bases: TGCGCCAGCAGCTCAAACTTAGCGGACGAGCAGTACTTC. This codes for CASSSNLADEQYF.